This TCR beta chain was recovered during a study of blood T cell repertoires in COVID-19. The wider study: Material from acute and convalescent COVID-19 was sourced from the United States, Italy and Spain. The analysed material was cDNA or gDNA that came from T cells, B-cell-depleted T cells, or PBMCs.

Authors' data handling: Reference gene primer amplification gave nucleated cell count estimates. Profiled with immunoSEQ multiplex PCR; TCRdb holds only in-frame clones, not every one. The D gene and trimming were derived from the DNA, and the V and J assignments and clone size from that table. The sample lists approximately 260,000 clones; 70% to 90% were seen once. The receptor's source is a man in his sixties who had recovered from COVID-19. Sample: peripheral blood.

The CDR3 DNA reads as TGCGCCAGCAGTGAAGAAGAACGGAGCTCCTACAATGAGCAGTTCTTC. Its translation is CASSEEERSSYNEQFF. The gene calls are TRBV5-1 and TRBJ2-1; D gene ambiguous. Looked up from germline, CDR1 is SGHRS and CDR2 is YFSETQ. The CDR3 consists of 16 residues. Trimming pared 5 bases from V and 0 bases from J, leaving 15 bases between.